Listed below are T cell receptor beta chains from one sample, sequenced in a study of T-cell reconstitution after alpha-beta-depleted transplantation in children. Via MiXCR, TCRdb re-called the PCR reads, giving one row per CDR3 protein. The table lists about 300,000 distinct CDR3 sequences, over 7.5% of them singletons. The specimen comprised peripheral blood, sampled 360 days after TCRalphabeta/CD19-depleted stem cell transplant. The receptors shown here come from a female patient aged 2-15 years who had a stem cell transplant for Fanconi anemia, so the T cells may come from the graft donor. CDR3s include the opening cysteine and the closing phenylalanine or tryptophan. D genes are given only for firm matches. Clone sizes are given selectively: once, few, many, or a class where the clone is expanded.

size | D | length | J | V | DNA | CDR3
- | - | 20 | TRBJ1-3 | TRBV15 | TGTGCCACCAGCAGCCTTGGCGGTCAGGTTGGGGGACACTCTGGAAACACCATATATTTT | CATSSLGGQVGGHSGNTIYF
many | - | 15 | TRBJ2-2 | TRBV11-2 | TGTGCCAGCAGCTTCTACGGGAGGAACACCGGGGAGCTGTTTTTT | CASSFYGRNTGELFF
many | - | 12 | TRBJ2-3 | TRBV20-1 | TGCAGTGCCGACTCTGGCGCAGATACGCAGTATTTT | CSADSGADTQYF
many | - | 14 | TRBJ1-4 | TRBV7-9 | TGTGCCAGCAGCCGGAGACAGCTTAATGAAAAACTGTTTTTT | CASSRRQLNEKLFF
many | TRBD2 | 16 | TRBJ2-7 | TRBV12-3/TRBV12-4 | TGTGCCAGCAGTAAGCGGGGACTAGCGGGGGGGAACTGGCAGTACTTC | CASSKRGLAGGNWQYF
- | - | 13 | TRBJ1-1 | TRBV7-2 | TGTGCCAGCAGCTTTTCTGGATACACTGAAGCTTTCTTT | CASSFSGYTEAFF
- | - | 13 | TRBJ1-2 | TRBV7-2 | TGTGCCAGCAGCTTAAACGCAGGGCAAGGCTACACCTTC | CASSLNAGQGYTF
many | - | 16 | TRBJ2-1 | TRBV9 | TGTGCCAGCAGCATTACGGGGGGCATGATTTACAATGAGCAGTTCTTC | CASSITGGMIYNEQFF
- | - | 17 | TRBJ1-3 | TRBV28 | TGTGCCAGCAGTTTCAGCCTCACCGGCCCTCACCTAGACACCATATATTTT | CASSFSLTGPHLDTIYF
- | - | 13 | TRBJ1-2 | TRBV9 | TGTGCCAGCACCCCATTTGGGGAATATGGCTACACCTTC | CASTPFGEYGYTF
many | - | 15 | TRBJ2-3 | TRBV14 | TGTGCCAGCAGCCAAGTCGGGCATTACACAGATACGCAGTATTTT | CASSQVGHYTDTQYF
many | - | 18 | TRBJ2-1 | TRBV27 | TGTGCCAGCAGTTTCCTGGGGGGGGGCTTAAGCTCCTACAATGAGCAGTTCTTC | CASSFLGGGLSSYNEQFF
few | - | 13 | TRBJ1-1 | TRBV4-1 | TGCGCCAGCACCCCCCCCGGGAAGACTGAAGCTTTCTTT | CASTPPGKTEAFF
few | - | 13 | TRBJ2-7 | TRBV7-2 | TGTGCCAGCAGCACAGGGTGGCACTACGAGCAGTACTTC | CASSTGWHYEQYF